The clone carrying this T cell receptor beta chain was seen a few times. The target antigen is unknown. Germline CDR1 reads SGHDT; CDR2 reads YYEEEE. Germline trimming cut 2 bases from V and 2 bases from J; bases unmatched to any gene: 6. This CDR3 region has 15 residues. This record comes from a study of response to subunit inactivated influenza vaccine. Findings of the study overall: Each seasonal influenza vaccination recruits few new T cells, the authors suggested.

TCRdb used MiXCR to reprocess the RT-PCR reads, holding one entry per CDR3 protein. The sample consists of around 250,000 distinct CDR3 sequences, 12% of them appearing once. This TCR derives from a man aged 45-60 years who received an inactivated influenza vaccine. J is TRBJ1-2 and V is TRBV5-6; 7 bases fit TRBD1. The sequenced sample was non-naive T cells sorted from PBMCs, obtained approximately 15 days before vaccination. The CDR3 spells CASSLRDSRNYGYTF. DNA of the CDR3: TGTGCCAGCAGCTTACGGGACAGCCGCAACTATGGCTACACCTTC.